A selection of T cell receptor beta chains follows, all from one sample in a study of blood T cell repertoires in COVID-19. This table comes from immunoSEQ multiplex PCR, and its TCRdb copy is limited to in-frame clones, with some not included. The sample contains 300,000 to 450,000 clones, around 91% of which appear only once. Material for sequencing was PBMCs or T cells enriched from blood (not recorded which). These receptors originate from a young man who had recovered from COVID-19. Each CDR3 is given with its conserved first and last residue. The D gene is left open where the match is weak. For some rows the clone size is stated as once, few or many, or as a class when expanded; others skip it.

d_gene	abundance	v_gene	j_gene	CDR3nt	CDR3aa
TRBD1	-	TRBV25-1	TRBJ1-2	TGTGCCAGCAGTGAACTAGGGACAGGGGGGCTTGGCTACACCTTC	CASSELGTGGLGYTF
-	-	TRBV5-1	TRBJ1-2	TGCGCCAGCAGCTTGGAAGGTGTGGGGGGAGGCTACACCTTC	CASSLEGVGGGYTF
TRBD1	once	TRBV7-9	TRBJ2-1	TGTGCCAGCAGCTTAGTTGGGGCAGGGGGAAACAATGAGCAGTTCTTC	CASSLVGAGGNNEQFF
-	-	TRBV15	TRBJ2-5	TGTGCCACCAGCAGATCTAGGAAAGGGGGAGAGACCCAGTACTTC	CATSRSRKGGETQYF
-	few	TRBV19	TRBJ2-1	TGTGCCAGTAGTATTCAGGGGCACACTTCCGATGAGCAGTTCTTC	CASSIQGHTSDEQFF
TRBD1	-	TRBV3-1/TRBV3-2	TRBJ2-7	TGTGCCAGCAGCTCCCAGGGGGCAGGCTACGAGCAGTACTTC	CASSSQGAGYEQYF
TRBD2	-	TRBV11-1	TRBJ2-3	TGTGCCAGCAGCTCGAGCGGGGGGGACGGGTATTTT	CASSSSGGDGYF
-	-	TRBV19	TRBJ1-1	TGTGCCAGTAGTCGGTTAGTGGGGGGAGAAACTGAAGCTTTCTTT	CASSRLVGGETEAFF
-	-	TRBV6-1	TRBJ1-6	TGTGCCAGCAGTGACAGCAGGCAGACACCCCTCCACTTT	CASSDSRQTPLHF
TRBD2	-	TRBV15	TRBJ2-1	TGTGCCACCAGCCCCCTATGGGCTAGCGGGGACAATGAGCAGTTCTTC	CATSPLWASGDNEQFF
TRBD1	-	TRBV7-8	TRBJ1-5	TGTGCCAGCAGTATGACAGGGGGGAACAATCAGCCCCAGCATTTT	CASSMTGGNNQPQHF
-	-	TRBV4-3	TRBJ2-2	TGCGCCAGCAGCCAAGCTAGAGCCGGGGAGCTGTTTTTT	CASSQARAGELFF
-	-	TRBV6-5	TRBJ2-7	TGTGCCAGCACCGGTTCCTACGAGCAGTACTTC	CASTGSYEQYF
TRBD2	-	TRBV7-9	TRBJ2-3	TGTGCCAGCAGCTTAGGCGGGAGCGCGGATACGCAGTATTTT	CASSLGGSADTQYF
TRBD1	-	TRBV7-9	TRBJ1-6	TGTGCCAGCAGCTCGGGGGACAGGGGGCGTTCACCCCTCCACTTT	CASSSGDRGRSPLHF
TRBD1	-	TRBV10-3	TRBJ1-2	TGTGCCATCAGTGAGTCGGGTACAGGGGGCCATGGCTACACCTTC	CAISESGTGGHGYTF
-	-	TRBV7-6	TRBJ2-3	TGTGCCAGCAGCCCACCCCGCGCGCGCACAGATACGCAGTATTTT	CASSPPRARTDTQYF
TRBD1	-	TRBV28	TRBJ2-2	TGTGCCAGCAGTTTGACAGGGGGCACCGGGGAGCTGTTTTTT	CASSLTGGTGELFF
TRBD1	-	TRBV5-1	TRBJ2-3	TGCGCCAGCAGCGAAGCAGGGGGCGCAGATACGCAGTATTTT	CASSEAGGADTQYF
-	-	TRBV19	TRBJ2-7	TGTGCCAGTAGTGCGGACAGCTCCTACGAGCAGTACTTC	CASSADSSYEQYF
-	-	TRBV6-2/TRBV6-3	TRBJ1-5	TGTGCCAGCAGTTACAGGTCGACATCTTATAGCAATCAGCCCCAGCATTTT	CASSYRSTSYSNQPQHF
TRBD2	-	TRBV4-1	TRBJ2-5	TGCGCCAGCAGCCTTCTAGCGGGGGTATTACAAGAGACCCAGTACTTC	CASSLLAGVLQETQYF
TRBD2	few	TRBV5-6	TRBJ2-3	TGTGCCAGCAGCCCCCGGACTAGCGGGAGGGGAAGATCAGATACGCAGTATTTT	CASSPRTSGRGRSDTQYF
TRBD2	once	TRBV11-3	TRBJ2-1	TGTGCCAGCAGCTTTCTAGCGGGGGAAGAGCAGTTCTTC	CASSFLAGEEQFF
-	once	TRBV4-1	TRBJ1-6	TGCGCCAGCAGCCAAGACGACTCCCCGGCGTCACCCCTCCACTTT	CASSQDDSPASPLHF
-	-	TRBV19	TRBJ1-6	TGTGCCAGTAGTCTGGGACACAATAATTCACCCCTCCACTTT	CASSLGHNNSPLHF
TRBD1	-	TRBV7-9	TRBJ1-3	TGTGCCAGCCGTCCCGGGACAGGGCTCTCTGGAAACACCATATATTTT	CASRPGTGLSGNTIYF
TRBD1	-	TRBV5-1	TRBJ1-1	TGCGCCAGCAGCTCCGCTGGACAGGGTTCGACCACTGAAGCTTTCTTT	CASSSAGQGSTTEAFF
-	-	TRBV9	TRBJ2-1	TGTGCCAGCAGTCTAGCAGGCCATGAGCAGTTCTTC	CASSLAGHEQFF
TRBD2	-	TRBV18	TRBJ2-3	TGTGCCAGCTCACCAGGGGAGGGGATATCGACTACGCAGTATTTT	CASSPGEGISTTQYF
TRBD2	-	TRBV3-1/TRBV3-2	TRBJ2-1	TGTGCCAGCAGCCTAACTAGCGGGAGCTATTACAATGAGCAGTTCTTC	CASSLTSGSYYNEQFF
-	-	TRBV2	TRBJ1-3	TGTGCCAGCAGTCCACTAGGTAGTGGAAACACCATATATTTT	CASSPLGSGNTIYF
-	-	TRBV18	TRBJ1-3	TGTGCCAGCTCTCCCGGCGGGTCCGGAAACACCATATATTTT	CASSPGGSGNTIYF
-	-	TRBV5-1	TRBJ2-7	TGCGCCAGCATGGGGATAGTAGGCGGGGACTACGAGCAGTACTTC	CASMGIVGGDYEQYF
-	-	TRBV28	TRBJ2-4	TGTGCCAGCAGTTTCTCCTGGTCAGGGTCGTACTTGGCCAAAAACATTCAGTACTTC	CASSFSWSGSYLAKNIQYF
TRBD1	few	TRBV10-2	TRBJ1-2	TGCGCCAGCAGTGCTGGACAGGGGGAATACTATGGCTACACCTTC	CASSAGQGEYYGYTF
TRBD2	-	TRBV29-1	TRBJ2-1	TGCAGCGTTGAAGAATTGCCTAGCGGGATTACTAGCTCCTACAATGAGCAGTTCTTC	CSVEELPSGITSSYNEQFF
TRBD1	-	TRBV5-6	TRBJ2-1	TGTGCCAGCAGCCCCGGACAGGGAAGGGGTGAGCAGTTCTTC	CASSPGQGRGEQFF
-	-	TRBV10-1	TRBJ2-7	TGCGCCAGTAATAGCGGAAACTACGAGCAGTACTTC	CASNSGNYEQYF
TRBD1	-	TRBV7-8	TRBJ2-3	TGTGCCAGCAGCGCCAACAGGGGCGGTAGGACAGATACGCAGTATTTT	CASSANRGGRTDTQYF
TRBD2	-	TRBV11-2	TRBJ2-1	TGTGCCAGCAGCTTAGGAGGAGCGGGGGCTTACAATGAGCAGTTCTTC	CASSLGGAGAYNEQFF
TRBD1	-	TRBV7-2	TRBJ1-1	TGTGCCAGCAGCTCTCCAGAACAGGGGGCTGAAGCTTTCTTT	CASSSPEQGAEAFF
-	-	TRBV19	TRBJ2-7	TGTGCCAGTAGGAGGGGGGGAAGCTCCTACGAGCAGTACTTC	CASRRGGSSYEQYF
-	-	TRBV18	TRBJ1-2	TGTGCCAGCTCACCACCCGGGACACCCGGTGGCTACACCTTC	CASSPPGTPGGYTF
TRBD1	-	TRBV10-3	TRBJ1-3	TGTGCCATCAAGTCGGGACAGGGGGCTGGAAACACCATATATTTT	CAIKSGQGAGNTIYF
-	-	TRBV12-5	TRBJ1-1	TGTGCTACCATGGAACCAAGGGGTTCTGCTGAAGCTTTCTTT	CATMEPRGSAEAFF
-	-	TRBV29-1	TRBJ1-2	TGCAGCGTTGAAGATCAAAGAGGGTATGGCTACACCTTC	CSVEDQRGYGYTF
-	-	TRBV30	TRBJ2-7	TGTGCCTGGAGTGTGGGTTGGCAGGGTGAACACGAGCAGTACTTC	CAWSVGWQGEHEQYF
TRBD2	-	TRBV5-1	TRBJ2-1	TGCGCCAGCAGCCCTCGGACTAGCGGGGGGGCTGTTTCAAATGAGCAGTTCTTC	CASSPRTSGGAVSNEQFF
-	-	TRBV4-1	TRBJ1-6	TGCGCCAGCAGCCAAGAAGTTGCAGGGTATAATTCACCCCTCCACTTT	CASSQEVAGYNSPLHF
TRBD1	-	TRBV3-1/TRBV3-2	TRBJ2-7	TGTGCCAGCAGCCCGTCCGGGACAGGGTCCTACGAGCAGTACTTC	CASSPSGTGSYEQYF